Below, 29 T cell receptor beta chains from the same sample are listed, as sequenced in a study of T-cell reconstitution after alpha-beta-depleted transplantation in children. Preparation of the TCRbeta library used unique molecular identifiers. TCRdb ran MiXCR on the PCR reads and lists one entry per CDR3 protein. Of approximately 500,000 distinct CDR3 sequences listed, about 10% are singletons. Sequencing was performed on PBMCs, taken before TCRalphabeta/CD19-depleted stem cell transplant. The source is a child aged 2-15 years with inherited bone marrow failure, due to receive a stem cell transplant.

Comment on this clonotype: It may be a read error: a sequence one base away is much more abundant. The CDR3 coding sequence is TGTGCCAGCAGCTTTAGGTTCCCCGGGGAGCTGTCTTTT. Its protein is CASSFRFPGELSF. The V call is TRBV7-2, the J call TRBJ2-2; tentative D call: TRBD2 (5 bases). CDR1 is SGHTA and CDR2 is FQGNSA in the germline V gene. The CDR3 covers 13 residues.

This clonotype was found many times. V usage is TRBV14 and J usage is TRBJ2-1; 10 bases map to TRBD2. CDR3 length: 18 amino acids. CDR1 is SGHDN, CDR2 FVKESK, per germline. The J segment lost 5 bases and the V segment lost 1 base, leaving 11 bases of the junction unmatched. The CDR3 spells CASSQGGSSGSLHNEQFF. The CDR3 DNA is TGTGCCAGCAGCCAAGGGGGCTCTAGCGGGAGTTTGCACAATGAGCAGTTCTTC.

This clonotype was observed a handful of times. The rearrangement links TRBV6-1 to TRBJ1-1, with D perhaps matching TRBD1 (5 bases). This CDR3 is 13 amino acids long. V gave up 6 bases and J gave up 4 bases, with 12 bases separating them. Per germline, CDR1 MNHNS and CDR2 SASEGT. CDR3 sequence: CASSGTAGTEAFF. The CDR3 DNA sequence: TGTGCCAGCAGCGGGACCGCGGGCACTGAAGCTTTCTTT.

Only a few counts were recorded for this clonotype. This chain connects TRBV5-6 to TRBJ1-2; weak D call: TRBD1 (5 bases). The germline gives CDR1 SGHDT, CDR2 YYEEEE. There are 15 residues in the CDR3. Trimming took off 5 bases at V and 8 bases at J, with 22 bases between the two ends. The DNA for the CDR3 is TGTGCCAGCAGGTACCTAGAGGGGCTAGCGATCGGCTACACCTTC. Encoded protein: CASRYLEGLAIGYTF.

V gene TRBV6-2 or TRBV6-3 combines with J gene TRBJ2-7; D gene unclear. The CDR3 runs 14 residues. The germline V and J ends were trimmed by 2 bases and 3 bases, with 11 bases remaining between them. The germline V gene encodes CDR1 MNHEY and CDR2 SVGEGT. CDR3 protein: CASSYPLLLYEQYF. Here the CDR3 DNA reads TGTGCCAGCAGTTACCCTTTGCTTCTCTACGAGCAGTACTTC.

V usage is TRBV13 and J usage is TRBJ2-7, with D possibly being TRBD2 (6 bases). The germline V and J ends were trimmed by 5 bases and 6 bases, with 20 bases remaining between them. CDR1 PRHDT and CDR2 FYEKMQ come from the germline V gene (reference sequence). The CDR3 spans 15 residues. CDR3: CASSHAGGRGSEQYF. CDR3 bases: TGTGCCAGCAGCCACGCCGGAGGGCGGGGATCCGAGCAGTACTTC.

Ten or more counts support this clonotype. The V and J genes are TRBV5-1 and TRBJ2-7; D possibly corresponds to TRBD1 (6 bases). CDR3 length: 15 residues. The ends were cut back, 2 bases at V and 2 bases at J, with 14 bases in the middle. Germline lookup yields CDR1 SGHRS and CDR2 YFSETQ. CDR3 coding DNA: TGCGCCAGCAGCTTTGGGTCAGGGGCGGCCTACGAGCAGTACTTC. It encodes CASSFGSGAAYEQYF.

In its sample, this clonotype was seen many times. The V and J genes are TRBV28 and TRBJ1-2; D is undetermined. The V end lost 6 bases, the J end lost 3 bases, and 14 bases lay between the germline ends. CDR1 is MDHEN, CDR2 SYDVKM, per germline. This CDR3 is 14 amino acids long. The CDR3 DNA reads as TGTGCCAGCAGCAACAGCCGTCTAGACTATGGCTACACCTTC. It encodes CASSNSRLDYGYTF.

This clonotype was seen ten or more times. The chain employs TRBV29-1 and TRBJ2-7, with TRBD1 identical over 7 bases. CDR1 is SQVTM and CDR2 is ANQGSEA in the germline V gene. V was pared by 4 bases and J by 0 bases, with 3 bases of the junction left unmatched. This CDR3 spans 13 amino acids. Here the CDR3 DNA reads TGCAGCGTTGGACAGGGTAGCTCCTACGAGCAGTACTTC. Its protein product is CSVGQGSSYEQYF.

This clonotype occurred many times. A junction boundary mismatches the germline segment, possibly from a read error. V is TRBV4-3 and J is TRBJ2-7; no reliable D call. Germline CDR1 reads LGHNA; CDR2 reads YSLEER. This CDR3 spans 14 amino acids. CDR3 sequence (DNA): TGCGCCAGCAGCCAAGAGCGACTCTCCTCCGAGCAGTACTTC. Translating gives CASSQERLSSEQYF.

In this sample, this clonotype turned up many times. V is TRBV13 and J is TRBJ1-1; D may be TRBD1 (6 bases). The CDR3 length is 15 residues. V was clipped by 0 bases and J by 5 bases, with 13 bases between them. Germline assignment: CDR1 PRHDT and CDR2 FYEKMQ (reference sequence). DNA of the CDR3: TGTGCCAGCAGCTTAGGATTACAGGGATCTACTGAAGCTTTCTTT. This encodes CASSLGLQGSTEAFF.

This clonotype was detected many times. This chain connects TRBV10-3 to TRBJ2-1; 7 bases are shared with TRBD2. Germline values: CDR1 ENHRY, CDR2 SYGVKD. After removal of 3 bases from V and 9 bases from J, the junction contained 8 bases not matched to a gene. CDR3 length: 14 residues. DNA for the CDR3: TGTGCCATCAGTGATGCGGGAGACGGGCGTGAGCAGTTCTTC. It yields the protein CAISDAGDGREQFF.

In regard to this clonotype: This may be a read error: a much more frequent sequence differs by one nucleotide. The gene calls are TRBV4-3 and TRBJ2-5; D might be TRBD1 or TRBD2, each matching 5 bases. The CDR3 spans 13 residues. Germline-derived CDR1 and CDR2 are LGHNA and YSLEER. Here the CDR3 DNA reads TGCGCCAGCAGCCAAGAGAGGTCCGGGACCCAGTGCTTC. Encoded protein: CASSQERSGTQCF.

Note on this clonotype: This may stem from a read error, because a much larger clone lies one nucleotide away. V is TRBV3-1 and J is TRBJ2-2; D not resolved. Trimming left V 7 bases short and J 0 bases short, with 18 bases between. The CDR3 is 17 amino acids. Germline V lookup: CDR1 LGHDT, CDR2 YNNKEL (reference sequence). The CDR3 DNA reads TGTGCCAGCACCTATCTAGGGTCTAGTTCGAACACCGGGGAGCTGTTTTTT. Encoded protein: CASTYLGSSSNTGELFF.

This clonotype has ten or more counts. This chain links TRBV2 with TRBJ2-4; tentatively, D is TRBD1 (5 bases). The CDR3 extends over 15 amino acids. The ends were cut back, 3 bases at V and 3 bases at J, with 12 bases in the middle. The germline gives CDR1 SNHLY, CDR2 FYNNEI. CDR3 sequence: CASSERQGSKNIQYF. The CDR3 DNA sequence: TGTGCCAGCAGTGAGAGGCAGGGTAGCAAAAACATTCAGTACTTC. Supplemented by reference TRBV2 and TRBJ2-4, the full variable domain reads EPEVTQTPSHQVTQMGQEVILRCVPISNHLYFYWYRQILGQKVEFLVSFYNNEISEKSEIFDDQFSVERPDGSNFTLKIRSTKLEDSAMYFCASSERQGSKNIQYFGAGTRLSVL.

This clonotype was seen at least ten times. This sequence joins TRBV4-2 and TRBJ1-4; possibly TRBD1 for D (6 bases). The V and J ends lost 9 bases and 6 bases respectively, with 17 bases between them. The CDR3 covers 14 residues. CDR1 and CDR2 from the germline V gene are LGHNA and YNFKEQ. CDR3 loop: CASNVGQRDEKLFF. The CDR3 nucleotides read TGTGCCAGTAACGTCGGACAGAGGGATGAAAAACTGTTTTTT.

The sample holds many counts of this clonotype. The rearrangement joins TRBV27 to TRBJ2-3, with 14 bases lining up with TRBD2. J was trimmed by 1 base and V by 5 bases; bases with no gene match: 5. There are 17 residues in the CDR3. From germline, CDR1 is MNHEY and CDR2 SMNVEV (reference sequence). CDR3 in amino acids: CASSPRGLAGGTDTQYF. The CDR3 DNA sequence: TGTGCCAGCAGTCCACGGGGACTAGCGGGAGGCACAGATACGCAGTATTTT.

This clonotype was found a few times. The chain uses TRBV20-1 and TRBJ1-5, with D possibly matching TRBD1 (5 bases). This CDR3 comprises 13 residues. CDR1 is DFQATT and CDR2 is SNEGSKA in the germline V gene (reference sequence). Trimming cost V 3 bases and J 7 bases, with 13 bases left between them. In nucleotides, the CDR3 is TGCAGTGCTAGGGGCGGACCAGGGCAGCCCCAGCATTTT. It specifies CSARGGPGQPQHF.

This clonotype has more than one count but fewer than ten. The chain employs TRBV27 and TRBJ2-7, with D maybe TRBD1 (5 bases). The CDR3 is 12 amino acids. Germline CDR1 MNHEY, CDR2 SMNVEV (reference sequence). V was clipped by 8 bases and J by 2 bases, with 10 bases between them. In DNA form, the CDR3 reads TGTGCCAGCGGAAGGGGTACCTACGAGCAGTACTTC. This gives the protein CASGRGTYEQYF.

This clonotype was detected only a few times. V gene TRBV18 combines with J gene TRBJ2-6; 9 bases fit TRBD2. Germline values: CDR1 KGHSH, CDR2 LQKENI. The CDR3 loop spans 17 amino acids. V lost 6 bases and J lost 0; bases outside the gene matches: 6. DNA for the CDR3: TGTGCCAGCTCTCCGACTAGCGGTGTCTCTGGGGCCAACGTCCTGACTTTC. Its translation: CASSPTSGVSGANVLTF.

The rearrangement uses TRBV20-1 and TRBJ2-1, with unresolved D. The germline V gene has CDR1 DFQATT and CDR2 SNEGSKA (reference sequence). With 1 base removed from V and 5 bases from J, the gap between germline ends came to 12 bases. The CDR3 runs to 14 residues. DNA of the CDR3: TGCAGTGCTAGAGTTCCAGGTGGGGACAATGAGCAGTTCTTC. Amino acid sequence: CSARVPGGDNEQFF.

This clonotype was recorded many times. The gene calls are TRBV12-3 or TRBV12-4 and TRBJ2-7, with 8 nucleotides matching TRBD2. The trim removed 5 bases at V and 7 bases at J, leaving 10 bases unmatched. This CDR3 comprises 14 residues. The CDR3 DNA is TGTGCCAGCAGTCCGGGACTAGGGGGTTTTGAGCAGTACTTC. Protein sequence: CASSPGLGGFEQYF.

This rearrangement joins TRBV6-4 to TRBJ2-2, with D possibly being TRBD1 (6 bases). Germline V gene data show CDR1 as MRHNA and CDR2 as SNTAGT. The length of the CDR3 is 13 residues. Between the trimmed V and J ends, which lost 5 bases and 6 bases, there was a span of 10 bases. CDR3 sequence reads: CASSSGDAGELFF. Here the CDR3 DNA reads TGTGCCAGCAGTTCAGGGGACGCCGGGGAGCTGTTTTTT.

This clonotype appeared many times. CDR3 bases: TGTGCCAGCAGGGCGACAGGAGTCGTAAATCTGCAGTATTTT. As protein: CASRATGVVNLQYF. The gene calls are TRBV27 and TRBJ2-3; D might be TRBD1 (6 bases). Germline loops: CDR1 MNHEY, CDR2 SMNVEV (reference sequence). The CDR3 has 14 residues. Trimming pared 6 bases from V and 11 bases from J, leaving 21 bases between.

In this sample, this clonotype turned up many times. The chain links TRBV14 to TRBJ1-1; D call uncertain. In germline, CDR1 is SGHDN, CDR2 FVKESK. The CDR3 loop spans 16 amino acids. V lost 0 bases, J lost 8 bases, and 19 bases lay in between. CDR3: CASSQEVSVSAKEAFF. The CDR3 region has the DNA TGTGCCAGCAGCCAAGAGGTATCAGTTTCGGCCAAGGAAGCTTTCTTT.

At least ten counts were recorded for this clonotype. V usage is TRBV12-3 or TRBV12-4 and J usage is TRBJ2-1; D unresolved. V lost 2 bases to trimming and J lost 4 bases, with 6 bases between them. The CDR3 has 13 amino acids. The CDR3 coding sequence is TGTGCCAGCAGTTTAAGGGTATACAATGAGCAGTTCTTC. Translated: CASSLRVYNEQFF.

In this sample, this clonotype turned up many times. This sequence joins TRBV28 and TRBJ2-1, with TRBD1 identical over 9 bases. Germline V gene sequence: CDR1 MDHEN, CDR2 SYDVKM. J gave up 2 bases and V 3 bases, and 14 bases lay outside the gene matches. The CDR3 runs 19 residues. In DNA form, the CDR3 reads TGTGCCAGCAGTTTTCTCGGGGACAGGGCCCCCCTCGCCTACAATGAGCAGTTCTTC. This encodes CASSFLGDRAPLAYNEQFF.

This clonotype was picked up many times. V gene TRBV4-3 combines with J gene TRBJ2-1; maybe TRBD2 (5 bases). The CDR3 sequence is 16 residues long. Germline values: CDR1 LGHNA, CDR2 YSLEER. Trimming took 0 bases from V and 3 from J, leaving 12 bases between them. CDR3 loop: CASSQEYYGIYNEQFF. CDR3 DNA: TGCGCCAGCAGCCAAGAATATTACGGGATCTACAATGAGCAGTTCTTC.

The rearrangement uses TRBV4-3 and TRBJ2-1; the D call may be TRBD1 or TRBD2 (5 bases each). V gave up 1 base and J gave up 8 bases, with 12 bases separating them. The CDR3 is 14 amino acids. Germline-derived CDR1 and CDR2 are LGHNA and YSLEER. In DNA, the CDR3 is TGCGCCAGCAGCCAAGCCCGATGGGGGTATGAGCAGTTCTTC. Protein product: CASSQARWGYEQFF.